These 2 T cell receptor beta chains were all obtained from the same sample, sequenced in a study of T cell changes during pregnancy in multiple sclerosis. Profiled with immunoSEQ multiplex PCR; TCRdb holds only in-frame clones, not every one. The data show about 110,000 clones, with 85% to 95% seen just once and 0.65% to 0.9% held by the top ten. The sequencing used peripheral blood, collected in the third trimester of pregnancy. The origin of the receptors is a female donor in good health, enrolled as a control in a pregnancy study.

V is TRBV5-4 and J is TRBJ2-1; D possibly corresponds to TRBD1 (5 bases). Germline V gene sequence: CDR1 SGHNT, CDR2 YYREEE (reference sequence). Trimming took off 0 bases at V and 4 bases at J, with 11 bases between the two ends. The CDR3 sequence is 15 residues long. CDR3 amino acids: CASSLVQGQYNEQFF. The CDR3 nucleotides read TGTGCCAGCAGCTTGGTGCAGGGCCAATACAATGAGCAGTTCTTC.

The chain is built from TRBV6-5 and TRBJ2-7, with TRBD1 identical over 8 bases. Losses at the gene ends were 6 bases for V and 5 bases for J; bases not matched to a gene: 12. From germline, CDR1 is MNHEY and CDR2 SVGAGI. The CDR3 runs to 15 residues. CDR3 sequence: CASRTFRQGNNEQYF. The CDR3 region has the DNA TGTGCCAGCAGGACATTTCGACAGGGGAACAACGAGCAGTACTTC.